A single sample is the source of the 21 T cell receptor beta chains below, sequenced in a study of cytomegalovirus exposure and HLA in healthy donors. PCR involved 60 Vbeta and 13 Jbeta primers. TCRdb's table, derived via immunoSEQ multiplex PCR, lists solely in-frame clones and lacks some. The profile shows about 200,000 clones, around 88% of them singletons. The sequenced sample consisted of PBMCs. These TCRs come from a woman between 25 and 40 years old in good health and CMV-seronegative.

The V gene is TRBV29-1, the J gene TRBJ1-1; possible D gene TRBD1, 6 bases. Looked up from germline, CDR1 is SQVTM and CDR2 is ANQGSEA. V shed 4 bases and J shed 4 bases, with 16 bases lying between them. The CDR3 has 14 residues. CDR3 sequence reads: CSVARTGRVTEAFF. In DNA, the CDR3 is TGCAGCGTTGCCCGAACAGGGAGAGTCACTGAAGCTTTCTTT.

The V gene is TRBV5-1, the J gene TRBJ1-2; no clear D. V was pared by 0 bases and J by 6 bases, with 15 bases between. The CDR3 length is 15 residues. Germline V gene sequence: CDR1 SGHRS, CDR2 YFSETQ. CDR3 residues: CASSLGGAGLDGYTF. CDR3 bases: TGCGCCAGCAGCTTGGGAGGCGCGGGGTTGGATGGCTACACCTTC. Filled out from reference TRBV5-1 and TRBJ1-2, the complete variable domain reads KAGVTQTPRYLIKTRGQQVTLSCSPISGHRSVSWYQQTPGQGLQFLFEYFSETQRNKGNFPGRFSGRQFSNSRSEMNVSTLELGDSALYLCASSLGGAGLDGYTFGSGTRLTVV.

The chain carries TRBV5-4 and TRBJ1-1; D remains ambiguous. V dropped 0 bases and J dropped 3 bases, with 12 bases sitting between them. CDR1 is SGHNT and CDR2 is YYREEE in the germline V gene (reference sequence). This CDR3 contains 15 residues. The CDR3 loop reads CASSLAGSRDTEAFF. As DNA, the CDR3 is TGTGCCAGCAGCTTGGCAGGCTCGCGGGACACTGAAGCTTTCTTT.

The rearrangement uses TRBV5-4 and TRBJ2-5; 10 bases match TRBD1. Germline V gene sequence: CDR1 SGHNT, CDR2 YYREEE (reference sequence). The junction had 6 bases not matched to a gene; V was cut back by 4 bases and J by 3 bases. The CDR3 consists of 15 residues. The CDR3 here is CASSPPGTGEETQYF. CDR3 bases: TGTGCCAGCAGCCCCCCCGGGACAGGGGAAGAGACCCAGTACTTC. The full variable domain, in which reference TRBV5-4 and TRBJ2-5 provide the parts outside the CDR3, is ETGVTQSPTHLIKTRGQQVTLRCSSQSGHNTVSWYQQALGQGPQFIFQYYREEENGRGNFPPRFSGLQFPNYSSELNVNALELDDSALYLCASSPPGTGEETQYFGPGTRLLVL.

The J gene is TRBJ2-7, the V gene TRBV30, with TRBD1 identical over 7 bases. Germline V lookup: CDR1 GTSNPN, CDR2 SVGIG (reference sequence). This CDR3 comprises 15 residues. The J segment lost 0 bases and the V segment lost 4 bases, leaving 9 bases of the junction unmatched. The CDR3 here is CAWTIDRVSSYEQYF. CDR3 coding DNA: TGTGCCTGGACTATTGACAGGGTGAGCTCCTACGAGCAGTACTTC.

In DNA form, the CDR3 reads TGTGCCAGCAGTGAATATAGGAGGGGCGCCAGCTATGGCTACACCTTC. Protein sequence: CASSEYRRGASYGYTF. The J gene is TRBJ1-2, the V gene TRBV2; D may be TRBD1 (5 bases). The CDR3 sequence is 16 residues long. Trimming left V 2 bases short and J 4 bases short, with 17 bases between. The germline CDR1 and CDR2 sequences are SNHLY and FYNNEI.

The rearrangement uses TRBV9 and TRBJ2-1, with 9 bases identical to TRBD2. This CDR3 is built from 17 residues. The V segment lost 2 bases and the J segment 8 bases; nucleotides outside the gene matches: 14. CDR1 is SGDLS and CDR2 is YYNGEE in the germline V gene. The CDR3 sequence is CASSVPSGRGGHDEQFF. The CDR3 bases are TGTGCCAGCAGCGTTCCCTCGGGGCGGGGGGGCCATGATGAGCAGTTCTTC.

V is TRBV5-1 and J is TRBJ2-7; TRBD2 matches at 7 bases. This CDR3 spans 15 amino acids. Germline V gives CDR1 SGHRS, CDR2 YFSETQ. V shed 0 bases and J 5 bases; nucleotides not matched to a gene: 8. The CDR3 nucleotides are TGCGCCAGCAGCTTGGGACTAGCTGGTGGGGACGAGCAGTACTTC. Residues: CASSLGLAGGDEQYF.

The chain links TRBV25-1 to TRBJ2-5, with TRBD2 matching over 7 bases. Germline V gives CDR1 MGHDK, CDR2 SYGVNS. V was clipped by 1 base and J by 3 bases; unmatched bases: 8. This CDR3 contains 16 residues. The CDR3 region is CASSEFKGGTEETQYF. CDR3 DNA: TGTGCCAGCAGTGAATTTAAGGGAGGGACTGAAGAGACCCAGTACTTC. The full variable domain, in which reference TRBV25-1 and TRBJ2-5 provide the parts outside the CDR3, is EADIYQTPRYLVIGTGKKITLECSQTMGHDKMYWYQQDPGMELHLIHYSYGVNSTEKGDLSSESTVSRIRTEHFPLTLESARPSHTSQYLCASSEFKGGTEETQYFGPGTRLLVL.

The CDR3: CASPAGDSLSYGYTF. CDR3 coding DNA: TGTGCCAGCCCAGCCGGGGACAGCCTCTCCTATGGCTACACCTTC. The chain employs TRBV2 and TRBJ1-2; 7 bases line up with TRBD1. The junction had 13 bases not matched to a gene; V was cut back by 8 bases and J by 4 bases. CDR3 length: 15 residues. CDR1 is SNHLY, CDR2 FYNNEI, per germline.

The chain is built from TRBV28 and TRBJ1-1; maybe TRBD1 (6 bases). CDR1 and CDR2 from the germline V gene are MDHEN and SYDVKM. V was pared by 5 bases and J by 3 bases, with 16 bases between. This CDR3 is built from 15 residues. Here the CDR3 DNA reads TGTGCCAGCAGTAGGCAGGGGAATTGGTACACTGAAGCTTTCTTT. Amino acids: CASSRQGNWYTEAFF.

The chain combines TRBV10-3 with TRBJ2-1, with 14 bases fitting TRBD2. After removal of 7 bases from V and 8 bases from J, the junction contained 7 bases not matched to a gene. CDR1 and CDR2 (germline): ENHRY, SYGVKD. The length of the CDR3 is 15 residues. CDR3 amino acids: CAITQGLAGVDEQFF. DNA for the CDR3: TGTGCCATCACCCAGGGACTAGCGGGGGTGGATGAGCAGTTCTTC.

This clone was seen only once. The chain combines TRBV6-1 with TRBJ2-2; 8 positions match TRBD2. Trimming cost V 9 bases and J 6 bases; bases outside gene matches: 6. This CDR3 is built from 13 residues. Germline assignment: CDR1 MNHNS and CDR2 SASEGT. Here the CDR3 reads CASILAVPGELFF. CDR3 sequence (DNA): TGTGCCAGTATACTAGCGGTCCCCGGGGAGCTGTTTTTT.

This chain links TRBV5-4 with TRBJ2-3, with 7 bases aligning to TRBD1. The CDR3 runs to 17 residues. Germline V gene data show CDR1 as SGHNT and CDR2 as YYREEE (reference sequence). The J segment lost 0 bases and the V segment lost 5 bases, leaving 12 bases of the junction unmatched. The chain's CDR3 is CASRNRAQGDSTDTQYF. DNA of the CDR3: TGTGCCAGCAGGAATCGGGCTCAGGGGGATAGCACAGATACGCAGTATTTT.

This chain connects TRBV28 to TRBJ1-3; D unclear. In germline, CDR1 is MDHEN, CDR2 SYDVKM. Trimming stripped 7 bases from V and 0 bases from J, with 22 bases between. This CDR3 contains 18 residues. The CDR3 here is CASTVLSSRTYSGNTIYF. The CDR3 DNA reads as TGTGCCAGCACCGTTCTTAGCAGTCGAACTTACTCTGGAAACACCATATATTTT. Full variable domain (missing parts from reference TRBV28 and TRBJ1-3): DVKVTQSSRYLVKRTGEKVFLECVQDMDHENMFWYRQDPGLGLRLIYFSYDVKMKEKGDIPEGYSVSREKKERFSLILESASTNQTSMYLCASTVLSSRTYSGNTIYFGEGSWLTVV.

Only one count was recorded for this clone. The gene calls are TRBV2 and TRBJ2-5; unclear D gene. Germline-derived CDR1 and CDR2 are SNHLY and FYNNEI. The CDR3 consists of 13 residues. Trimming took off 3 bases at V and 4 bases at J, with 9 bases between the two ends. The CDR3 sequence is CASSDLAGETQYF. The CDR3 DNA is TGTGCCAGCAGTGACTTAGCCGGAGAGACCCAGTACTTC.

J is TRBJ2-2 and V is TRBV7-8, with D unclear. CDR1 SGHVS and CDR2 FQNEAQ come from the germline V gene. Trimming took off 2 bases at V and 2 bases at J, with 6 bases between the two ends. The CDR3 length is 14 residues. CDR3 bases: TGTGCCAGCAGCTTACGACAAAACACCGGGGAGCTGTTTTTT. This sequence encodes CASSLRQNTGELFF.

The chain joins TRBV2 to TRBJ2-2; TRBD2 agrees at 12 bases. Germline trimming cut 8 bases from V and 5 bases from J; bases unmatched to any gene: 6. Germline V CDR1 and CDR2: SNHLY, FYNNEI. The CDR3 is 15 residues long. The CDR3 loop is CASGGTSGPTGELFF. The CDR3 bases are TGTGCCAGCGGGGGGACTAGCGGGCCAACCGGGGAGCTGTTTTTT.

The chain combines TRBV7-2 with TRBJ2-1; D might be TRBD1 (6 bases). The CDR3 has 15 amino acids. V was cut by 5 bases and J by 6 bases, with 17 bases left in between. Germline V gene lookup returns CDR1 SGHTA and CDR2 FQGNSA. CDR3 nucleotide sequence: TGTGCCAGCAGCCACAGGGCAGGGTACGGCAATGAGCAGTTCTTC. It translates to CASSHRAGYGNEQFF.

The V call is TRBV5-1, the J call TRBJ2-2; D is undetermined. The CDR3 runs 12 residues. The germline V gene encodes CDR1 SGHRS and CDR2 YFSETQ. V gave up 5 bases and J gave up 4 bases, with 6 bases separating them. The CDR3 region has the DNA TGCGCCAGCAGGGAGAGCACCGGGGAGCTGTTTTTT. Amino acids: CASRESTGELFF. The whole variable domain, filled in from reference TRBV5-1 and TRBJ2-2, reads KAGVTQTPRYLIKTRGQQVTLSCSPISGHRSVSWYQQTPGQGLQFLFEYFSETQRNKGNFPGRFSGRQFSNSRSEMNVSTLELGDSALYLCASRESTGELFFGEGSRLTVL.

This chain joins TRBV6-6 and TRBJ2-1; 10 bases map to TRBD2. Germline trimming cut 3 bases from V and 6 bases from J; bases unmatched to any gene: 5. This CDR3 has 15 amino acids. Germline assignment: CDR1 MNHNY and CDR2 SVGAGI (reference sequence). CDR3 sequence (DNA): TGTGCCAGCAGTTATACTAGCGGGAAGCTCAATGAGCAGTTCTTC. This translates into CASSYTSGKLNEQFF.